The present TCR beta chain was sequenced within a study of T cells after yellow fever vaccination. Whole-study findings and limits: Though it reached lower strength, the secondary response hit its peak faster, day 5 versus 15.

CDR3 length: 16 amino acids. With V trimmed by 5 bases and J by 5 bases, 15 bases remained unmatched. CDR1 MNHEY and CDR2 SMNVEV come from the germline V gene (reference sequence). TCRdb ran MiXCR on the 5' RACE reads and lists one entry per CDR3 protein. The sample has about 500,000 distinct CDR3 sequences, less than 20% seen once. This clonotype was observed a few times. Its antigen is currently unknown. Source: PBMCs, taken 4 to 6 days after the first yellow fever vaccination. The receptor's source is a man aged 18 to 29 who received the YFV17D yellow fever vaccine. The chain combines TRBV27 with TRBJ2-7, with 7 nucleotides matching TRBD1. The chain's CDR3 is CASSTLPTGAGNEQYF. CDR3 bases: TGTGCCAGCAGTACTCTCCCTACAGGGGCCGGGAACGAGCAGTACTTC.